This T cell receptor (beta chain) came from a study of cytomegalovirus exposure and HLA in healthy donors. Study-level background: Clustering assigned about 79% of the roughly 430 genotyped donors to the Caucasian-associated ancestry cluster.

While unrecorded immune exposures were likely, the donors were nominally healthy when sampled. Use of 60 Vbeta and 13 Jbeta primers characterized the PCR. Only in-frame clones appear in the TCRdb table, and some are missing; sequencing was by immunoSEQ multiplex PCR. The sample consists of under 200,000 clones, around 81% of them appearing once. Findings and caveats of the study: In a later analysis, most CMV-associated TCR beta chains appeared HLA-restricted.

The CDR3 consists of 18 residues. Germline CDR1 is MNHEY and CDR2 is SMNVEV (reference sequence). J was trimmed by 7 bases and V by 6 bases; bases with no gene match: 14. In the case of this clone: Its antigen is unknown.

This sequence was found in a man aged 40-50 years in good health and CMV-seronegative. Sample: PBMCs. The V and J genes are TRBV27 and TRBJ2-2; 13 bases line up with TRBD2. In DNA, the CDR3 is TGTGCCAGCAGAAGACACCGAGGACTAGCGGGGGAACGCGGGGAGCTGTTTTTT. It specifies CASRRHRGLAGERGELFF.